The 26 T cell receptor beta chains presented below share a single source sample, sequenced in a study of PD-1 blockade in classical Hodgkin lymphoma. Time point: cycle 4 day 1 (C4D1), after less than 7 weeks of nivolumab. All trial patients relapsed after autologous stem cell transplantation. Libraries were prepared by immunoSEQ multiplex PCR; TCRdb keeps only in-frame clonotypes and omits some of them. The table includes 110,000 or so clones, more than 70% detected once. The sequenced sample was peripheral blood mononuclear cells (PBMCs), obtained before the fourth cycle of nivolumab. These receptors were taken from a human donor with classical Hodgkin lymphoma.

The gene calls are TRBV28 and TRBJ2-7, with no clear D. The CDR3 loop spans 11 amino acids. Trimming pared 7 bases from V and 4 bases from J, leaving 8 bases between. Germline V gene data show CDR1 as MDHEN and CDR2 as SYDVKM. This CDR3 is CASTLGYEQYF. The CDR3 nucleotides are TGTGCCAGCACCCTGGGGTACGAGCAGTACTTC.

The chain recombines TRBV6-1 with TRBJ2-4; D gene unclear. Germline V gene lookup returns CDR1 MNHNS and CDR2 SASEGT. V lost 4 bases, J lost 0 bases, and 10 bases lay in between. This CDR3 spans 15 amino acids. For the CDR3, the DNA is TGTGCCAGCAGTGGTAACCTAGTAGCCAAAAACATTCAGTACTTC. The encoded protein is CASSGNLVAKNIQYF.

This clone appeared once. The genes are TRBV19 and TRBJ1-4, with 7 bases matching TRBD1. Germline values: CDR1 LNHDA, CDR2 SQIVND (reference sequence). The trim removed 4 bases at V and 6 bases at J, leaving 11 bases unmatched. There are 16 residues in the CDR3. The CDR3 sequence is CASSTRRQGTDEKLFF. The CDR3 bases are TGTGCCAGTAGTACCCGACGACAGGGTACTGATGAAAAACTGTTTTTT.

This chain uses TRBV4-3 with TRBJ2-1; D not certain. The V gene lost 0 bases and the J gene lost 7 bases, with 7 bases spanning the gap. Germline assignment: CDR1 LGHNA and CDR2 YSLEER. CDR3 length: 13 amino acids. The chain's CDR3 is CASSQEFRNEQFF. The CDR3 nucleotides read TGCGCCAGCAGCCAAGAGTTCAGAAATGAGCAGTTCTTC.

This clone has only a few counts. The CDR3 nucleotides are TGCGCCAGCAGCTTGGATCTGAGGGGGTTCTCTGGGGCCAACGTCCTGACTTTC. Its translation is CASSLDLRGFSGANVLTF. The rearrangement uses TRBV5-1 and TRBJ2-6, with a tentative D call TRBD1 (6 bases). From germline, CDR1 is SGHRS and CDR2 YFSETQ. CDR3 length equals 18 residues. Trimming took off 0 bases at V and 0 bases at J, with 13 bases between the two ends. The entire variable domain, with the rest obtained from reference TRBV5-1 and TRBJ2-6, is as follows: KAGVTQTPRYLIKTRGQQVTLSCSPISGHRSVSWYQQTPGQGLQFLFEYFSETQRNKGNFPGRFSGRQFSNSRSEMNVSTLELGDSALYLCASSLDLRGFSGANVLTFGAGSRLTVL.

The J gene is TRBJ2-5, the V gene TRBV7-9; D may be TRBD2 (6 bases). V lost 1 base and J lost 3, with 9 bases in between. CDR1 SEHNR and CDR2 FQNEAQ come from the germline V gene (reference sequence). The CDR3 totals 14 residues. In DNA, the CDR3 is TGTGCCAGCAGCTTAGAGACTAGTGAAGAGACCCAGTACTTC. This translates into CASSLETSEETQYF.

This chain uses TRBV18 with TRBJ2-3; D might be TRBD2 (6 bases). Germline CDR1 reads KGHSH; CDR2 reads LQKENI. Trimming cost V 3 bases and J 0 bases, with 19 bases left between them. The CDR3 loop spans 18 amino acids. The CDR3 sequence: CASSPASFSGPSTDTQYF. The CDR3 DNA follows: TGTGCCAGCTCACCTGCCTCTTTTAGCGGCCCTAGCACAGATACGCAGTATTTT.

The chain joins TRBV6-1 to TRBJ2-5; 9 bases fit TRBD1. This CDR3 has 14 amino acids. V shed 6 bases and J 5 bases; nucleotides not matched to a gene: 7. Per the germline V gene, CDR1 is MNHNS and CDR2 is SASEGT. The CDR3 loop is CASSLQGARETQYF. The CDR3 bases are TGTGCCAGCAGCTTACAGGGGGCACGGGAGACCCAGTACTTC.

This clone was counted a few times. The genes are TRBV29-1 and TRBJ2-7, with TRBD1 identical over 7 bases. Losses at the gene ends were 1 base for V and 2 bases for J; bases not matched to a gene: 8. The CDR3 totals 15 residues. From germline, CDR1 is SQVTM and CDR2 ANQGSEA. CDR3 sequence (DNA): TGCAGCGTTGAAGTAAGGGACAGCTTTACCTACGAGCAGTACTTC. This translates into CSVEVRDSFTYEQYF.

This clone showed up just once. The gene calls are TRBV14 and TRBJ2-1; no firm D call. The V end was cut by 2 bases, the J end by 8 bases, with 10 bases between. Germline V gene sequence: CDR1 SGHDN, CDR2 FVKESK. The CDR3 spans 13 residues. The CDR3 loop reads CASSQINIHEQFF. The CDR3 DNA sequence: TGTGCCAGCAGCCAAATTAATATTCATGAGCAGTTCTTC.

The chain couples TRBV11-2 to TRBJ2-1, with a possible D match to TRBD1 (6 bases). The CDR3 sequence is 16 residues long. Germline V gene lookup returns CDR1 SGHAT and CDR2 FQNNGV. V was clipped by 3 bases and J by 3 bases, with 15 bases between them. CDR3 amino acids: CASSFARDTFYNEQFF. The CDR3 DNA is TGTGCCAGCAGCTTCGCACGGGACACCTTCTACAATGAGCAGTTCTTC.

V gene TRBV19 combines with J gene TRBJ2-4; D is undetermined. V was cut by 3 bases and J by 5 bases, with 11 bases left in between. The length of the CDR3 is 14 residues. Germline values: CDR1 LNHDA, CDR2 SQIVND (reference sequence). CDR3 DNA: TGTGCCAGTAGTATCAGCCTAGGTCAAAACATTCAGTACTTC. It codes for CASSISLGQNIQYF.

This clone showed up just once. The chain joins TRBV19 to TRBJ2-3; D gene uncertain. The CDR3 runs 13 residues. Trimming stripped 7 bases from V and 6 bases from J, with 14 bases between. Germline V gene sequence: CDR1 LNHDA, CDR2 SQIVND (reference sequence). CDR3 in amino acids: CASKGRVSDTQYF. CDR3 sequence (DNA): TGTGCCAGTAAAGGTAGAGTGTCGGATACGCAGTATTTT.

The V gene is TRBV30, the J gene TRBJ2-7; 8 positions match TRBD1. Germline assignment: CDR1 GTSNPN and CDR2 SVGIG (reference sequence). V trimming: 3 bases; J trimming: 7 bases; junction bases outside the gene matches: 14. The CDR3 sequence is 15 residues long. The DNA of the CDR3 is TGTGCCTGGAGCGCTAGCGAGACAGGGGCGCGGGAGCAGTACTTC. It yields the protein CAWSASETGAREQYF.

The chain carries TRBV11-2 and TRBJ1-1; 7 bases are a match to TRBD1. CDR3 length: 14 residues. The V gene's germline CDR1 is SGHAT and CDR2 FQNNGV. V trimming: 2 bases; J trimming: 6 bases; junction bases outside the gene matches: 6. The CDR3 DNA reads TGTGCCAGCAGCTTATCCCAAGGGGGCTCTGAAGCTTTCTTT. Translation gives CASSLSQGGSEAFF. Combining the CDR3 with reference TRBV11-2 and TRBJ1-1 gives the whole variable domain EAGVAQSPRYKIIEKRQSVAFWCNPISGHATLYWYQQILGQGPKLLIQFQNNGVVDDSQLPKDRFSAERLKGVDSTLKIQPAKLEDSAVYLCASSLSQGGSEAFFGQGTRLTVV.

The chain recombines TRBV28 with TRBJ2-7, with D possibly matching TRBD2 (6 bases). This CDR3 has 15 amino acids. The V and J ends lost 6 bases and 6 bases respectively, with 21 bases between them. Looked up from germline, CDR1 is MDHEN and CDR2 is SYDVKM. The CDR3 DNA reads TGTGCCAGCAGAAGACCAGGGACTGCCGTGAGCGAGCAGTACTTC. Amino acid sequence: CASRRPGTAVSEQYF.

V and J are TRBV27 and TRBJ2-7; D perhaps matches TRBD2 (5 bases). This CDR3 has 14 amino acids. Germline loops: CDR1 MNHEY, CDR2 SMNVEV (reference sequence). Between the trimmed V and J ends, which lost 5 bases and 0 bases, there was a span of 11 bases. The DNA for the CDR3 is TGTGCCAGCAGTCATCGTGGGAGCTCCTACGAGCAGTACTTC. It codes for CASSHRGSSYEQYF.

This chain joins TRBV19 and TRBJ1-1; D not certain. Germline lookup yields CDR1 LNHDA and CDR2 SQIVND (reference sequence). The CDR3 sequence is 16 residues long. V was shortened by 3 bases and J by 4 bases, with 18 bases between the two germline ends. The CDR3 here is CASSMSAGPGSTEAFF. In DNA form, the CDR3 reads TGTGCCAGTAGTATGAGCGCAGGACCGGGGAGCACTGAAGCTTTCTTT.

This clone showed up just once. The chain employs TRBV12-5 and TRBJ1-1; D is unresolved. The CDR3 has 12 residues. Germline V CDR1 and CDR2: LGHNT, FRNRAP. Trimming removed 1 base at V and 4 bases at J, with 4 bases between. DNA of the CDR3: TGTGCTAGTGGTTTGGGATTCACTGAAGCTTTCTTT. Translation: CASGLGFTEAFF.

The V and J genes are TRBV30 and TRBJ2-5; D is undetermined. This CDR3 is built from 12 residues. Germline lookup yields CDR1 GTSNPN and CDR2 SVGIG (reference sequence). V dropped 0 bases and J dropped 4 bases, with 6 bases sitting between them. As DNA, the CDR3 is TGTGCCTGGAGTGTTATTCGAGAGACCCAGTACTTC. It encodes CAWSVIRETQYF.

The genes are TRBV27 and TRBJ2-1, with D unclear. Trimming cost V 4 bases and J 5 bases, with 6 bases left between them. Germline CDR1 is MNHEY and CDR2 is SMNVEV (reference sequence). The CDR3 contains 12 residues. CDR3 bases: TGTGCCAGCAGTTCCGTCCACAATGAGCAGTTCTTC. Translated: CASSSVHNEQFF.

The chain combines TRBV11-2 with TRBJ2-7; 7 positions match TRBD1. V trimming: 3 bases; J trimming: 6 bases; junction bases outside the gene matches: 17. The CDR3 consists of 17 residues. CDR1 is SGHAT and CDR2 is FQNNGV in the germline V gene. CDR3 nucleotide sequence: TGTGCCAGCAGCTTTAATGGGTCCCCGACAGGGCGGAGCGAGCAGTACTTC. Amino acid sequence: CASSFNGSPTGRSEQYF.

The genes are TRBV4-1 and TRBJ2-1; D perhaps matches TRBD2 (6 bases). This CDR3 is 15 amino acids long. Germline V gives CDR1 MGHRA, CDR2 YSYEKL. Trimming removed 0 bases from V and 2 bases from J, with 8 bases in between. CDR3 sequence: CASSQDSGPYNEQFF. CDR3 coding DNA: TGCGCCAGCAGCCAAGATAGCGGCCCCTACAATGAGCAGTTCTTC.

The V call is TRBV28, the J call TRBJ1-4, with no clear D. Trimming took 2 bases from V and 8 from J, leaving 9 bases between them. The CDR3 is made up of 13 amino acids. CDR1 is MDHEN, CDR2 SYDVKM, per germline. The CDR3 DNA sequence: TGTGCCAGCAGTTTAAACAGAGGCGAAAAACTGTTTTTT. This sequence encodes CASSLNRGEKLFF.

In DNA form, the CDR3 reads TGTGCCAGCAGCCCCAACAGGGTGGCCCAAGAGACCCAGTACTTC. It yields the protein CASSPNRVAQETQYF. This chain uses TRBV28 with TRBJ2-5; D is possibly TRBD1 (6 bases). CDR3 length: 15 residues. Germline CDR1 MDHEN, CDR2 SYDVKM. V was cut by 6 bases and J by 1 base, with 15 bases left in between.

The V gene is TRBV28, the J gene TRBJ2-1; unclear D gene. The CDR3 sequence is 12 residues long. The ends were cut back, 1 base at V and 10 bases at J, with 8 bases in the middle. The germline gives CDR1 MDHEN, CDR2 SYDVKM. CDR3 sequence: CASSLLGLEQFF. The CDR3 DNA is TGTGCCAGCAGTTTATTGGGTCTCGAGCAGTTCTTC.